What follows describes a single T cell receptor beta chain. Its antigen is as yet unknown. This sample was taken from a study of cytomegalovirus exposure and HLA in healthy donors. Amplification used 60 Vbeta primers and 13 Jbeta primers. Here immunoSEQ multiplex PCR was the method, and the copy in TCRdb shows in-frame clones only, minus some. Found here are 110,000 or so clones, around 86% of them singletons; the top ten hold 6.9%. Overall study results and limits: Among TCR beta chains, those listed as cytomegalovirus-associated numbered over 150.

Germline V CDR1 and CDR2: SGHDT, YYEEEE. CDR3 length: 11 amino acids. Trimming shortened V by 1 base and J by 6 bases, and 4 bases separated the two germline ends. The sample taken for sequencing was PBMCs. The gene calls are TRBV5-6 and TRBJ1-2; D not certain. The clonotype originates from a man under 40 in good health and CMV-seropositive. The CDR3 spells CASSLQNGYTF. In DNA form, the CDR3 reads TGTGCCAGCAGCTTGCAGAATGGCTACACCTTC.